Included here is one TCR beta chain sequence, with context. Its target antigen remains unknown. Base qualities were left out, and no much larger clone turns up one base away. Receptor libraries were prepared by the immunoSEQ multiplex PCR assay. Rearranged TCR beta chain sequences were amplified using the hsTCRB Kit according to the manufacturer's protocol. TCRB libraries were sequenced on an Illumina MiSeq. The paper's processing steps were these. The proprietary platform of the kit vendor was used for demultiplexing, trimming and gene mapping. TCRdb mirrors the immuneACCESS table, restricted to in-frame sequences. Some clones are absent from its copies; in checked studies, under half trace to an unresolved V gene, and the reason for the others is unknown. D and trimming were read from the DNA, whereas the V and J calls and clone size are those reported in that table. In all, the sample holds 60,000 to 75,000 clones, and about four fifths of those were seen once. Clones ranked in the top ten supply around 3.3% of the sample.

This sample was taken from a study of a mutant IDH1 vaccine in newly diagnosed glioma (dated by TCRdb to the early 2020s). Concerning the study at large: Patients received eight vaccinations in weeks 1, 3, 5, 7, 11, 15, 19 and 23, corresponding to visits V03 through V10. Before enrollment, patients had received standard therapy of radiotherapy alone, temozolomide alone, or radiochemotherapy with temozolomide; most received the combination. Vaccination started 4-6 weeks after radiotherapy alone, or was given together with temozolomide cycles in the groups whose treatment included chemotherapy. The approximately 30 treated patients were roughly 60% male and around 40% female, with a mean age of approximately 40 years. For exploratory analyses, longitudinal TCRB deep sequencing was carried out in 25 to 30 treated patients wherever samples were available. Peripheral blood samples were drawn at six visits, namely V03 (baseline), V05, V07, V10, V12 and V13.

The sample's time point label, decoded: week 11, during vaccination. Each vaccine dose, consisting of 300 ug of a 20-mer mutant IDH1 peptide in Montanide, was administered subcutaneously with topical imiquimod. The donors had newly diagnosed IDH1-mutant astrocytomas of WHO grade 3 or 4 that showed loss of nuclear ATRX. The samples were drawn from NOA16, a multicentre, single-arm, open-label phase I trial in Germany that tested a mutant IDH1 peptide vaccine in humans for the first time. Genomic DNA for TCRB sequencing was extracted from EDTA blood using the DNeasy Blood and Tissue Kit. There are 13 amino acids in the CDR3, from cysteine to phenylalanine inclusive. Only CDR3 DNA remains: 39 bases, in frame from the first base. V is shortened by 9 bases, J by 0 bases, and the region joining them spans 11 bases. CDR1 and CDR2 were assigned from the germline V gene as SNHLY and FYNNEI. General conclusions and limits of the study: The authors stated that sample limitations prevented analyses of patient blood samples from being reproduced. Immune responses induced by the vaccine were seen in approximately 93% of patients across multiple MHC alleles. PBMC samples for TCRB deep sequencing were selected based on availability. Pseudoprogression appeared unrelated to alterations in the top peripheral T cell clonotypes detected by TCRB sequencing.

This chain is built from TRBV2 and TRBJ2-5; TRBD1 is perhaps the D gene, given 5 matching bases. This receptor was identified in a man aged 30 to 39 with glioma. The material was PBMCs, obtained from a glioma patient whose treatment included an IDH1 peptide vaccine. Here the CDR3 is given as CASETAYQETQYF. The bases read TGTGCCAGTGAGACAGCGTACCAAGAGACCCAGTACTTC.